The clone carrying this TCR beta chain came up many times. In germline, CDR1 is DFQATT, CDR2 SNEGSKA (reference sequence). Trimming took 1 base from V and 6 from J; bases not matched to a gene: 6. The CDR3 runs 14 residues. These data come from a study of neurological immune-mediated disorders. The method for making cDNA was 5'RACE, and it used 10-nucleotide random UMIs. TCRdb reprocessed the 5' RACE reads via MiXCR and lists one record per CDR3 protein. The sample has about 33,000 distinct CDR3 sequences, roughly 1.6% seen once. The material sequenced was PBMCs. The chain uses TRBV20-1 and TRBJ2-7; 10 bases align to TRBD2. The receptor was isolated from a woman aged 25 to 45 with multiple sclerosis. CDR3 residues: CSARVLAGVAEQYF. The CDR3 DNA reads as TGCAGTGCTAGAGTGCTAGCGGGGGTTGCCGAGCAGTACTTC.